The T cell receptor beta chain under discussion was sequenced for a study of blood T cells in healthy people across ages. Next came a second PCR, run for about 7 to 12 cycles, which used a sample-barcoded 5' primer along with a J-beta primer mix. One entry per CDR3 protein, called by TCRdb with MiXCR from the 5' RACE reads. The table shows around 1,700,000 distinct CDR3 sequences, with about 28% occurring only once. Deletions cut 11 bases from V and 6 bases from J, with 17 bases between. This CDR3 spans 13 amino acids. Germline CDR1 reads KGHDR; CDR2 reads SFDVKD. V and J are TRBV24-1 and TRBJ2-3; D could derive from TRBD1 or TRBD2 (7 bases each). This TCR was recovered from a woman in her twenties or thirties in good health. The specimen sequenced was blood. This CDR3 reads CAIQGGPGDTQYF. The CDR3 bases are TGTGCCATCCAGGGGGGGCCGGGTGATACGCAGTATTTT.